This T cell receptor (beta chain) was retrieved from a study of cytomegalovirus exposure and HLA in healthy donors. Study-level results: In a later analysis, about 17,000 TCR beta sequences were associated with HLA alleles at 0.05 false discovery rate. Accurate prediction of HLA-A and HLA-B alleles (for most subjects) was reportedly achieved from TCR beta sequences. Most TCRs appeared rarely, but some public TCRs recurred in many donors. Sequencing likely produced, as an artifact, a cluster of highly shared sequence variants.

Between the trimmed V and J ends, which lost 0 bases and 2 bases, there was a span of 14 bases. The CDR3 loop spans 16 amino acids. CDR1 is MGHRA, CDR2 YSYEKL, per germline. 13 Jbeta primers and 60 Vbeta primers were used for the PCR. Sequencing used immunoSEQ multiplex PCR; TCRdb keeps in-frame clones, though not all of them. The table has about 180,000 clones, less than 90% seen once. A note on this clone: Its specificity is unknown.

The receptor was derived from a girl aged 10-17 years in good health and CMV-seropositive. The sequenced material came from PBMCs. This chain connects TRBV4-1 to TRBJ2-7, with D perhaps TRBD2 (5 bases). CDR3 residues: CASSQESAGSTYEQYF. In DNA form, the CDR3 reads TGCGCCAGCAGCCAAGAATCTGCGGGCTCTACCTACGAGCAGTACTTC.